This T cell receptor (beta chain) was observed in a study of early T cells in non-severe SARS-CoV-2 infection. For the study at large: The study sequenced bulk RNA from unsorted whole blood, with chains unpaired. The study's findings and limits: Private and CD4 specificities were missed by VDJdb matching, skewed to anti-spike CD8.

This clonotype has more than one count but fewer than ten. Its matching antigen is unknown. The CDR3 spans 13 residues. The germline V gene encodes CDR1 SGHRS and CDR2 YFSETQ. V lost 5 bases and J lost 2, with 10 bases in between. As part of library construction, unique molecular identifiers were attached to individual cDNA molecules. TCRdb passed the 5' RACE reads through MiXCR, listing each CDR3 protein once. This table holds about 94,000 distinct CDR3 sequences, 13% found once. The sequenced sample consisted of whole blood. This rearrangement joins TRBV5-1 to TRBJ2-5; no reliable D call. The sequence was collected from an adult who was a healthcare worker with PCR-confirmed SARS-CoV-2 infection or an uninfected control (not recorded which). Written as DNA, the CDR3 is TGCGCCAGCAGTGCACAGCAACAAGAGACCCAGTACTTC. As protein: CASSAQQQETQYF.